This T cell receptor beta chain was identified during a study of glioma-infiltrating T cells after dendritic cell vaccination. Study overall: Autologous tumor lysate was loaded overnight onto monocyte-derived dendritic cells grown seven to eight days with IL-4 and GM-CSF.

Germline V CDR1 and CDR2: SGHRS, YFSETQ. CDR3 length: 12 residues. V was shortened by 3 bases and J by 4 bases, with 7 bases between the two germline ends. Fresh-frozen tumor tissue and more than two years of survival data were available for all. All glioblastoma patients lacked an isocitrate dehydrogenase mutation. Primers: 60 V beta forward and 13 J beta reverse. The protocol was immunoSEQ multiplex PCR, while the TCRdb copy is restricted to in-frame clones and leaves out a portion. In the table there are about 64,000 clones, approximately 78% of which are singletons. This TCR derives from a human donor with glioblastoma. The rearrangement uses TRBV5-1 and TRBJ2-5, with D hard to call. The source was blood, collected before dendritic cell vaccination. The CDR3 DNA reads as TGCGCCAGCAGCTACTCCGCAGAGACCCAGTACTTC. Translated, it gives CASSYSAETQYF. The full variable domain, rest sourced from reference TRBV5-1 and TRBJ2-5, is KAGVTQTPRYLIKTRGQQVTLSCSPISGHRSVSWYQQTPGQGLQFLFEYFSETQRNKGNFPGRFSGRQFSNSRSEMNVSTLELGDSALYLCASSYSAETQYFGPGTRLLVL.